This paragraph covers one TCR beta chain sequence. Antigen: not known. In germline, CDR1 is PRHDT, CDR2 FYEKMQ (reference sequence). This CDR3 comprises 14 residues. Deletions cut 5 bases from V and 4 bases from J, with 11 bases between. Assay used: immunoSEQ multiplex PCR; TCRdb lists only in-frame clones, some missing. The repertoire holds tens of thousands of clones, with 84% as singletons. The data were taken from a study of Tregs in tolerant kidney transplant recipients. General study points: Few patients were studied, so findings need validation in larger groups.

The chain links TRBV13 to TRBJ2-2; no clear D gene. Sequencing was done on a sample of CD4+ T cells from blood. The clonotype originates from a human donor in good health. CDR3 sequence: CASSPAGFTGELFF. CDR3 nucleotides: TGTGCCAGCAGCCCGGCAGGATTCACCGGGGAGCTGTTTTTT.